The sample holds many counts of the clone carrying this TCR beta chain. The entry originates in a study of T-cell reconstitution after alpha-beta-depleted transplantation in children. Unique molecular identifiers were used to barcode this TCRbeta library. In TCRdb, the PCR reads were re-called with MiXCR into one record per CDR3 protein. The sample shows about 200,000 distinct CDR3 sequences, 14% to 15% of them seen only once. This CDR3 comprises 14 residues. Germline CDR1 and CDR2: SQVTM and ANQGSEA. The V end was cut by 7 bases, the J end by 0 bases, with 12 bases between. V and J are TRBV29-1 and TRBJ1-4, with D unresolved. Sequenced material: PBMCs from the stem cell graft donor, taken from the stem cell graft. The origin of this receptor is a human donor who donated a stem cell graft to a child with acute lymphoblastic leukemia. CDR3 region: CSAKDWATNEKLFF. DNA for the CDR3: TGCAGCGCAAAGGACTGGGCAACTAATGAAAAACTGTTTTTT.